This TCR beta chain was identified in a study of T-cell memory formation after mild COVID-19. With regard to this clonotype: The antigen is unknown.

Each CDR3 protein gets one entry after TCRdb re-called the 5' RACE reads with MiXCR. Of fewer than 200,000 distinct CDR3 sequences listed, over 20% are singletons. Study results and limitations: Clones shrinking between day 15 and 85 showed a balanced CD4/CD8 split, and those that grew later tilted toward CD4+.

The CDR3 totals 16 residues. Germline CDR1 and CDR2: ENHRY and SYGVKD. Between the trimmed V and J ends, which lost 5 bases and 3 bases, there was a span of 17 bases. Material for sequencing was PBMCs or a T cell subset sorted from them (not recorded which). V and J are TRBV10-3 and TRBJ1-3; D perhaps matches TRBD1 (5 bases). The TCR was taken from an adult woman who had mild COVID-19 (a few samples of this study predate the infection). Cell type and time point are not known. The CDR3 coding sequence is TGTGCCATCAGTATCGATCAGGGTGCGAGTGGAAACACCATATATTTT. It yields the protein CAISIDQGASGNTIYF.